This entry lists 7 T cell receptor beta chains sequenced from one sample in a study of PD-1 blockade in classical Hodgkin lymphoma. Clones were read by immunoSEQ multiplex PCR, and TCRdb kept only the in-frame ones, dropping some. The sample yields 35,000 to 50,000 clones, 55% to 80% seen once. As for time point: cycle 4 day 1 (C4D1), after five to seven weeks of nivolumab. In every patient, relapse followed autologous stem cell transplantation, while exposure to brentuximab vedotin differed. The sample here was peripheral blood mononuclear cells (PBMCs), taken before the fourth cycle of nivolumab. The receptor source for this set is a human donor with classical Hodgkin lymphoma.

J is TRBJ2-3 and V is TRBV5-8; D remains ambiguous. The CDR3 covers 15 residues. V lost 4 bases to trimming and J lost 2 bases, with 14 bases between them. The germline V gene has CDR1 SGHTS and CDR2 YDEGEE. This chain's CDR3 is CASSPPQSYTDTQYF. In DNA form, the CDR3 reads TGTGCCAGCAGCCCACCCCAGTCCTACACAGATACGCAGTATTTT.

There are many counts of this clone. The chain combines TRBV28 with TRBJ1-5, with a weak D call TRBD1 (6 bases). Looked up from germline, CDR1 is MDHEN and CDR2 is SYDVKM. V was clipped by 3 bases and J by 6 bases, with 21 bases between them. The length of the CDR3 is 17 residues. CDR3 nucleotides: TGTGCCAGCAGTTTCATACAGGGCCTCCAACCGGGTCAGCCCCAGCATTTT. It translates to CASSFIQGLQPGQPQHF.

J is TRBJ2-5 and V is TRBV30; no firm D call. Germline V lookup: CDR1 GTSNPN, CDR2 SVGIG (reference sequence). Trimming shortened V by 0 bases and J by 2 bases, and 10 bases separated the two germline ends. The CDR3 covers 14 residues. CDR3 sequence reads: CAWSVHSQQETQYF. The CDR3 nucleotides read TGTGCCTGGAGTGTACATAGTCAGCAAGAGACCCAGTACTTC.

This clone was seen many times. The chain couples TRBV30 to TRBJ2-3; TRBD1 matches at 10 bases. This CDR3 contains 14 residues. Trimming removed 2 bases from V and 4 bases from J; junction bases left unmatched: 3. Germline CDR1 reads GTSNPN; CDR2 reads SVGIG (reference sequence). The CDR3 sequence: CAWSQGQGPDTQYF. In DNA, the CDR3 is TGTGCCTGGAGTCAGGGACAGGGGCCAGATACGCAGTATTTT.

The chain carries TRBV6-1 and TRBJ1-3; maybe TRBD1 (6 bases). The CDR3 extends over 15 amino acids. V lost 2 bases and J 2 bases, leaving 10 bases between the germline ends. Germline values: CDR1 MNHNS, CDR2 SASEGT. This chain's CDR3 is CASSEIRTAGNTIYF. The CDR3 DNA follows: TGTGCCAGCAGTGAAATCCGGACAGCTGGAAACACCATATATTTT.

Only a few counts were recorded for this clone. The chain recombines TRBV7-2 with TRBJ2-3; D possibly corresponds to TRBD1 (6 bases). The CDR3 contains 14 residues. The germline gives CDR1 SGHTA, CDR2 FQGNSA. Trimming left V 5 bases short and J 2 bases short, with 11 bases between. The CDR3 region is CASSTGQPTDTQYF. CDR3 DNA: TGTGCCAGCAGCACTGGACAGCCCACAGATACGCAGTATTTT.

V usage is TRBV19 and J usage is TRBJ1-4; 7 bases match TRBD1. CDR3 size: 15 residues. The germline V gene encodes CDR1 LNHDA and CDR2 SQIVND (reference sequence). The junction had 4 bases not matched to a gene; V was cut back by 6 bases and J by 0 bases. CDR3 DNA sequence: TGTGCCAGTAGAACCGGGACAGCAACTAATGAAAAACTGTTTTTT. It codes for CASRTGTATNEKLFF.